This T cell receptor beta chain is drawn from a study of T-cell reconstitution after alpha-beta-depleted transplantation in children (dated by TCRdb to the mid-2010s). About the full investigation: T-cell immune reconstitution after TCRalphabeta/CD19-depleted allogeneic hematopoietic cell transplantation in children was quantitatively tracked in the study by means of TCR repertoire profiling.

CDR1 and CDR2 are drawn from the germline V gene (reference sequence): SEHNR, FQNEAQ. The CDR3 measures 15 amino acids from cysteine to phenylalanine. Here the CDR3 DNA is all that survives: 45 bases in frame from base 1. Here V drops 5 bases and J drops 3 bases, and the junction holds 4 bases not matched to any gene. In the case of this clonotype: The specificity of this receptor is unknown. No much larger clone is present one base from it, and per-base qualities are unavailable.

Library preparation used PCR. Sequencing used an Illumina HiSeq 2500. To normalize quantification of the TCRbeta repertoire, the TCR libraries were built with molecular barcoding that relied on unique molecular identifiers. TCRdb reran the public reads through fastp at Q25 and MiXCR, keeping productive beta chains. All rows with the same CDR3 protein become a single entry with the most common DNA and genes. The sample table records a few hundred thousand distinct CDR3 sequences; about 10% of these occur just once. The ten largest clones capture about a tenth of the sample. This chain joins TRBV7-9 to TRBJ2-7; the junction holds 13 bases that match TRBD2. The specimen was PBMCs from the stem cell graft donor, collected from the stem cell graft. The clonotype was recovered from a human donor who donated a stem cell graft to a child with SCID. This receptor carries the CDR3 CASSPGLAGIYEQYF. The DNA sequence reads TGTGCCAGCAGCCCGGGACTAGCGGGGATCTACGAGCAGTACTTC.